The source of this TCR beta chain is a study of shared clonotypes between healthy human individuals. Study results and limitations: Several donors held 4.5% to 5% of naive CD4 clonotypes in common.

Genomic DNA belonging to each subset was distributed in equal measure over several immunoSEQ plates. TCRdb's copy holds only in-frame clones and misses some; the assay was immunoSEQ multiplex PCR. In the table there are 2 million to 3 million clones, approximately 93% of which are singletons. There are 13 residues in the CDR3. Trimming took off 2 bases at V and 10 bases at J, with 12 bases between the two ends. Germline CDR1 SEHNR, CDR2 FQNEAQ (reference sequence). Regarding this clone: Its antigen remains unknown.

The origin of this receptor is a man aged 18 to 35 in good health. Some clones in this sample may be carry-over from other donors' samples. Material for sequencing was naive CD4+ T cells from PBMCs. Described subset: CD45RA+ positively selected. The genes are TRBV7-9 and TRBJ2-1, with a possible D match to TRBD1 (6 bases). Written as DNA, the CDR3 is TGTGCCAGCAGCTTACTGCAGGGGACCGAGCAGTTCTTC. Residues: CASSLLQGTEQFF.